This T cell receptor (beta chain) derives from a study of shared clonotypes between healthy human individuals. Measured with immunoSEQ multiplex PCR; TCRdb has only the in-frame clones, and not every one. There are hundreds of thousands of clones in the sample; 96% occur only once, and less than 0.35% lies in the top ten. The germline CDR1 and CDR2 sequences are SGHRS and YFSETQ. Trimming shortened V by 0 bases and J by 0 bases, and 13 bases separated the two germline ends. CDR3 size: 17 residues. The source is a man younger than 45 in good health. This rearrangement joins TRBV5-1 to TRBJ1-3, with D perhaps matching TRBD1 (5 bases). The sequenced sample consisted of memory CD8+ T cells sorted from blood. Described subset: CD45RO+ cells pooled with CCR7-negative TemRA cells. Here the CDR3 DNA reads TGCGCCAGCAGCTTGGTGGGTCAGGGTCCCTCTGGAAACACCATATATTTT. Translating gives CASSLVGQGPSGNTIYF.